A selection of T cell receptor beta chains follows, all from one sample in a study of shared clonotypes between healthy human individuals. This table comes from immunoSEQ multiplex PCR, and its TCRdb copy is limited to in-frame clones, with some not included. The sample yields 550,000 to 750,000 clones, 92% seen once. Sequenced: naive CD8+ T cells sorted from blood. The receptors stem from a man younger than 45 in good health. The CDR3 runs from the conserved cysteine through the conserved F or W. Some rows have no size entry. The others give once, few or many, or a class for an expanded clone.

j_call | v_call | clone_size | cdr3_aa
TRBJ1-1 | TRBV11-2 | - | CASSLWGDRGRIMNTEAFF
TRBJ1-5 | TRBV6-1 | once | CASSDLSGHNQPQHF
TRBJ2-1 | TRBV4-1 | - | CASSQGQGPSYNEQFF
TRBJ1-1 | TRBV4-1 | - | CASGTAYMNTEAFF
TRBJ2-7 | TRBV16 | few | CASSQAWRDSYEQYF
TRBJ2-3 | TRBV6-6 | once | CASSYFTDTQYF
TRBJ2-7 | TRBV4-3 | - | CASSQLVGLKSYEQYF
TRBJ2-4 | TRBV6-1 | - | CASSEARVGGLAKNIQYF
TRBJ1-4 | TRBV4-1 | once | CASSQAVGPATNEKLFF
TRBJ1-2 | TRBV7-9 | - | CASSAGTEPNYGYTF
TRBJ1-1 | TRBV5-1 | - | CASSSGGRNTEAFF
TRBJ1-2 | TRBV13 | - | CASSSGQGYGYTF
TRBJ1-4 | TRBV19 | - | CASSTSEQGNEKLFF
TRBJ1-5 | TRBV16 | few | CASSQPGQGGNQPQHF
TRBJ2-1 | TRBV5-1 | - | CASSLGTSGIYNEQFF
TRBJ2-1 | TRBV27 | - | CASGEGWEQFF
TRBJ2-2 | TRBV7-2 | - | CASSLDGTSGSYTGELFF
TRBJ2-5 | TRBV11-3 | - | CASSTEGSGTQYF
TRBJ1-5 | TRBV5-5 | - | CASSFFLSDQPQHF
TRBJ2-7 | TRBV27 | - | CASSLSSTYEQYF
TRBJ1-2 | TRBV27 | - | CASSPIQGDGYTF
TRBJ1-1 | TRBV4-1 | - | CASSWTVGNTEAFF
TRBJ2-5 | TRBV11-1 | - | CASSSSMGQGLETQYF
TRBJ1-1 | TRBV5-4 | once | CASSWGTGVPWTEAFF
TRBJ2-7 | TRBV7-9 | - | CASSDDGGWYEQYF
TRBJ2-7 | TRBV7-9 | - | CASSLVRGFDEQYF
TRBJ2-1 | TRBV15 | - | CATRERLAVNNEQFF
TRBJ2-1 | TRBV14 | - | CASSQVGNEQFF
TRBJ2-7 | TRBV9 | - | CASSVEALSHEQYF
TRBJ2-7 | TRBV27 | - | CASSLLPPYEQYF
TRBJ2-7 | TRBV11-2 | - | CASSLIAYEQYF
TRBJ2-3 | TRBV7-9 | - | CASSNRDRETDTQYF
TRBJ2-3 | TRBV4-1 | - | CASSQDPGQYTDTQYF
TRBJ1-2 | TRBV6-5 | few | CASSYSDGPNYGYTF
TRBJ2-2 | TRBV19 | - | CASSRNGQNTGELFF
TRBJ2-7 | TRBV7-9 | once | CASSATTSGSKRYEQYF
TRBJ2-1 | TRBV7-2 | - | CASSQRTSVDNEQFF
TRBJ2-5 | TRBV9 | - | CASARGTSGAYQETQYF
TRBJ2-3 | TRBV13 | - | CASSFDGTLMDTQYF
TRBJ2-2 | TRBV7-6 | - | CASAGWGTGELFF
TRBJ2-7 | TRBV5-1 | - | CASSPTDTYEQYF
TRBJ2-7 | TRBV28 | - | CASSTMPGTSGTYEQYF
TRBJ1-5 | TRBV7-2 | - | CASSLVVDFNQPQHF
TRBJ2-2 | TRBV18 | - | CASSPRGTAFGLTGELFF
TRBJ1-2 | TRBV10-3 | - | CAISESRGMTGNYGYTF
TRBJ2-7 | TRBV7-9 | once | CASSLFVGEQYF